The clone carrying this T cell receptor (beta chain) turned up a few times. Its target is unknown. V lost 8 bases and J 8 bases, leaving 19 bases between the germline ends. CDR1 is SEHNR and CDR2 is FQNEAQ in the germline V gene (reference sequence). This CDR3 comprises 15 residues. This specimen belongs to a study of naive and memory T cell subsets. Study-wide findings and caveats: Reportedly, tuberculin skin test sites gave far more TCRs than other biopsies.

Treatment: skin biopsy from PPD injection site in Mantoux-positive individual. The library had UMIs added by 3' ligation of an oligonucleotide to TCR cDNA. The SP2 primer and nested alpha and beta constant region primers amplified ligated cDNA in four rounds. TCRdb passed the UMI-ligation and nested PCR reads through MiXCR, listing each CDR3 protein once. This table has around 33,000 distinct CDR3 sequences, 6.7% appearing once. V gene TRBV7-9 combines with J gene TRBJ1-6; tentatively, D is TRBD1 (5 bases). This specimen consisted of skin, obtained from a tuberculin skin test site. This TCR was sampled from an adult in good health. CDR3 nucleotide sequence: TGTGCCAGCGTCCACGCTGGCAGGGTTCATTCACCCCTCCACTTT. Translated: CASVHAGRVHSPLHF.